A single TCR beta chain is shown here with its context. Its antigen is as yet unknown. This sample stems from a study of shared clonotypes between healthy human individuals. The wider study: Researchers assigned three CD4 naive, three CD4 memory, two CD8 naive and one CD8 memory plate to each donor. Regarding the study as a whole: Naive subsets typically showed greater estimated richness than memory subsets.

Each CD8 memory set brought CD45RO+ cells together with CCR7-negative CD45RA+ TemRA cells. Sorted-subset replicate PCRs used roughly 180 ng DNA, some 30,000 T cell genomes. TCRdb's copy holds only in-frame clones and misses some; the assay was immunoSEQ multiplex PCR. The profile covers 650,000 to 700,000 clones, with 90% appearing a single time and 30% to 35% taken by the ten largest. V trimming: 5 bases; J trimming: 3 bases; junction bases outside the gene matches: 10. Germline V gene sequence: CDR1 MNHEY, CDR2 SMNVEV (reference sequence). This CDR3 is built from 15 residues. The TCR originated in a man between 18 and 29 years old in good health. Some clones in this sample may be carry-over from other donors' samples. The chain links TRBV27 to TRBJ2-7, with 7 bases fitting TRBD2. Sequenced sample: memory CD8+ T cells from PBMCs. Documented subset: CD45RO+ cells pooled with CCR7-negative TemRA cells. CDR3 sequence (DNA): TGTGCCAGCAGTCCCCCGGGGGGAGGGTACTACGAGCAGTACTTC. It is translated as CASSPPGGGYYEQYF.